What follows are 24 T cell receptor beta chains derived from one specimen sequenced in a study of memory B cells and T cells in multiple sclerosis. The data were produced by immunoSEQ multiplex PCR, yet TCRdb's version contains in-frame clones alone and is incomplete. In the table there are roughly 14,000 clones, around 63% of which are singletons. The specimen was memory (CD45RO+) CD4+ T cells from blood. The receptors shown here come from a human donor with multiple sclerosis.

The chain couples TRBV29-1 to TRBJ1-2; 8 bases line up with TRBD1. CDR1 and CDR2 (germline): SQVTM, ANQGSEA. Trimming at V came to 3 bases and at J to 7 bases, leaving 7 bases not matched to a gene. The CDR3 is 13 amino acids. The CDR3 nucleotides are TGCAGCGTTGATGAGCAGGGGGCGCGTGGCTACACCTTC. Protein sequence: CSVDEQGARGYTF.

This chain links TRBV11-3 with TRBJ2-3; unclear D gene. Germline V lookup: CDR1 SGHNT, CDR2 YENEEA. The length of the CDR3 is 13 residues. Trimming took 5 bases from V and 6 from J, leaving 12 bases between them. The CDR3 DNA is TGTGCCAGCAGCGATGAACTCGGGGATACGCAGTATTTT. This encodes CASSDELGDTQYF.

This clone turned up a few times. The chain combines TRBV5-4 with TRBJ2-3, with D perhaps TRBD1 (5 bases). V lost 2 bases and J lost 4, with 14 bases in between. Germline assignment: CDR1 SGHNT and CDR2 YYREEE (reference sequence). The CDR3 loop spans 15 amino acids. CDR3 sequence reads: CASSFRAGFADTQYF. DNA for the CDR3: TGTGCCAGCAGCTTTCGTGCAGGGTTCGCAGATACGCAGTATTTT.

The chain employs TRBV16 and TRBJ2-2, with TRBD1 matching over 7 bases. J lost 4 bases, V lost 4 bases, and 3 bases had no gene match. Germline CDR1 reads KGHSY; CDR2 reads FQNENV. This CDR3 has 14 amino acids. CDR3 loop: CASSRGGTTGELFF. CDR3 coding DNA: TGTGCCAGCAGCCGAGGGGGCACCACCGGGGAGCTGTTTTTT.

The CDR3 sequence: CASSPLASGFQETQYF. CDR3 DNA sequence: TGTGCCAGCTCACCACTGGCTAGCGGATTCCAAGAGACCCAGTACTTC. V is TRBV18 and J is TRBJ2-5; 7 bases fit TRBD2. V gave up 1 base and J gave up 1 base; unmatched junction bases: 6. In germline, CDR1 is KGHSH, CDR2 LQKENI. This CDR3 has 16 residues.

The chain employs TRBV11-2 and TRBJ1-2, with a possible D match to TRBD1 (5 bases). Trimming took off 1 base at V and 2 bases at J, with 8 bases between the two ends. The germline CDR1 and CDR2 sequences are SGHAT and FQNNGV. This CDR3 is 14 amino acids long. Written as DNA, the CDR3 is TGTGCCAGCAGCTTAGGGGGGGGGAACTATGGCTACACCTTC. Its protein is CASSLGGGNYGYTF.

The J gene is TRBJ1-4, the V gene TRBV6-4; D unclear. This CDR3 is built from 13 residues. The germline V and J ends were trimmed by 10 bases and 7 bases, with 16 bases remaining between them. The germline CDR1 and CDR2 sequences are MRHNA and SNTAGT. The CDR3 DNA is TGTGCCACCAGGAATGGCCTTGGTGAAAAACTGTTTTTT. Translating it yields CATRNGLGEKLFF.

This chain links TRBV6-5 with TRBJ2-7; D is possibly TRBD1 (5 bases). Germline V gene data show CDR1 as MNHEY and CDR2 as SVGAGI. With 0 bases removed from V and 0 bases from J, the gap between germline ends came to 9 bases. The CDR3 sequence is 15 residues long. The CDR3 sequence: CASSYSRDSSYEQYF. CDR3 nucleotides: TGTGCCAGCAGTTACTCAAGAGACAGCTCCTACGAGCAGTACTTC.

CDR3 nucleotide sequence: TGTGCCAGCCGACAGCACTACGAGCAGTACTTC. Amino acid sequence: CASRQHYEQYF. This rearrangement joins TRBV28 to TRBJ2-7; perhaps TRBD1 as D (5 bases). The CDR3 extends over 11 amino acids. V lost 8 bases and J lost 3, with 8 bases in between. Germline CDR1 and CDR2: MDHEN and SYDVKM.

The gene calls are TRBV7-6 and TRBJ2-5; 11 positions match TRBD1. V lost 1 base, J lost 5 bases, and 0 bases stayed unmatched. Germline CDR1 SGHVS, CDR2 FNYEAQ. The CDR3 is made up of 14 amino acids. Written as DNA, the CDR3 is TGTGCCAGCAGCTTAGGGACAGGGGGCGAGACCCAGTACTTC. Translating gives CASSLGTGGETQYF.

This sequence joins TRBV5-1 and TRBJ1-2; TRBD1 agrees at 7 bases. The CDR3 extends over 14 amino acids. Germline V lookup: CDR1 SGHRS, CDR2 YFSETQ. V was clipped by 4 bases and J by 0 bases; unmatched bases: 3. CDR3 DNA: TGCGCCAGCAGCCCTGGGACAGCTAACTATGGCTACACCTTC. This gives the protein CASSPGTANYGYTF.

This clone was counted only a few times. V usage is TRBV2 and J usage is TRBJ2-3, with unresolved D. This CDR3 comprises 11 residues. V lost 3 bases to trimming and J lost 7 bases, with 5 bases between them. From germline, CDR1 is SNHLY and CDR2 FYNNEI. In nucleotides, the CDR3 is TGTGCCAGCAGTGATAGATATACGCAGTATTTT. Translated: CASSDRYTQYF.

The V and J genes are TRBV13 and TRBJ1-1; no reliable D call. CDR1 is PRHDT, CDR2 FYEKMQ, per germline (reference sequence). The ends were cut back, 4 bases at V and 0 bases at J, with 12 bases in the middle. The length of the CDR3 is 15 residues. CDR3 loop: CASSSLKNMNTEAFF. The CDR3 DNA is TGTGCCAGCAGCTCATTAAAGAACATGAACACTGAAGCTTTCTTT.

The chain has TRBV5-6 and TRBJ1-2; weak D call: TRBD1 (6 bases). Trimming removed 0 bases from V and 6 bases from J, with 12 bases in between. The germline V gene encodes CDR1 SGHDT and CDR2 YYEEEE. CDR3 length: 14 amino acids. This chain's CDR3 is CASSLGGGRHGYTF. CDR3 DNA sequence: TGTGCCAGCAGCTTGGGAGGGGGAAGGCATGGCTACACCTTC.

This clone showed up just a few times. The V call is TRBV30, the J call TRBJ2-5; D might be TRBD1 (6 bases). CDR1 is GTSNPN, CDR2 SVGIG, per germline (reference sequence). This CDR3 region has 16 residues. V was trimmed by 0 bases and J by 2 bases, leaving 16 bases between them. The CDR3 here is CAWSVNRVGTQETQYF. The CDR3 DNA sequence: TGTGCCTGGAGTGTCAACAGGGTCGGAACTCAAGAGACCCAGTACTTC.

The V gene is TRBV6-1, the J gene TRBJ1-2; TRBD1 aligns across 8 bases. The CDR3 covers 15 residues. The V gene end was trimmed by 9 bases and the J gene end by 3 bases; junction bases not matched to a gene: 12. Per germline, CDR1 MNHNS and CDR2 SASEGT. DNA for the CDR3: TGTGCCAGTTCCAGGGGGCGCGGACCCGACTATGGCTACACCTTC. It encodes CASSRGRGPDYGYTF.

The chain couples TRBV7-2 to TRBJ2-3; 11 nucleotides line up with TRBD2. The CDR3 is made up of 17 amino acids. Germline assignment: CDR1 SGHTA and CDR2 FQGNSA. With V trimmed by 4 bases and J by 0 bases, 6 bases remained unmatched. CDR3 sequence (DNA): TGTGCCAGCAGCTCTCGACTAGCGGGGACTAGCACAGATACGCAGTATTTT. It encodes CASSSRLAGTSTDTQYF.

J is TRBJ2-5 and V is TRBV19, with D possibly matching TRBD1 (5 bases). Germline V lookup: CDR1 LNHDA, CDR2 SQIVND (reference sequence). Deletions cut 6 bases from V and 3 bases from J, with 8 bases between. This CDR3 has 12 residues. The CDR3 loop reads CASRDTEETQYF. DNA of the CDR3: TGTGCCAGTAGGGACACCGAAGAGACCCAGTACTTC.

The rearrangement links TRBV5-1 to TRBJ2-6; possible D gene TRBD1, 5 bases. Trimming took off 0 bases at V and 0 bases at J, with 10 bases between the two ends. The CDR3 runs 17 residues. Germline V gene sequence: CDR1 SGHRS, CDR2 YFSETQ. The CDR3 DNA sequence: TGCGCCAGCAGCTTGGCACCAGGGAACTCTGGGGCCAACGTCCTGACTTTC. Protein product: CASSLAPGNSGANVLTF.

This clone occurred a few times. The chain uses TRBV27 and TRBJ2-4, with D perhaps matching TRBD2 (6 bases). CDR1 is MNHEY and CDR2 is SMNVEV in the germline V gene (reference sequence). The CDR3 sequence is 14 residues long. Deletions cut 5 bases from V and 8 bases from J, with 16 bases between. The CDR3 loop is CASSRTGGVYIQYF. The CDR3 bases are TGTGCCAGCAGTAGAACAGGAGGGGTTTACATTCAGTACTTC.

The CDR3 protein is CASSAGQGITFYEQYF. DNA of the CDR3: TGCGCCAGCAGCGCCGGACAGGGGATAACTTTCTACGAGCAGTACTTC. This chain connects TRBV5-1 to TRBJ2-7, with 9 bases identical to TRBD1. The germline V gene encodes CDR1 SGHRS and CDR2 YFSETQ. The CDR3 covers 16 residues. V was pared by 4 bases and J by 3 bases, with 11 bases of the junction left unmatched.

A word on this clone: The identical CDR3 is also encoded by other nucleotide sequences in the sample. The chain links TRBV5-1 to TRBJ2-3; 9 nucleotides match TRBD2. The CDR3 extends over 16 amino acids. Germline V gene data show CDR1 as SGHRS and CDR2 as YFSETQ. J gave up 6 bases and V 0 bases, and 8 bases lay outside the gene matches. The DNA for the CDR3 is TGCGCCAGCAGCTTGGCCGGGCGGGGGGGCCCCGATACGCAGTATTTT. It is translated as CASSLAGRGGPDTQYF.

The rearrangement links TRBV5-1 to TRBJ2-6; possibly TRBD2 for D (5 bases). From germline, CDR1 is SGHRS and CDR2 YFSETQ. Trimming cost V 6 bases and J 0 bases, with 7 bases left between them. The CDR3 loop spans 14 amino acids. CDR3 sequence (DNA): TGCGCCAGCATGAGGGACTCTGGGGCCAACGTCCTGACTTTC. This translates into CASMRDSGANVLTF.

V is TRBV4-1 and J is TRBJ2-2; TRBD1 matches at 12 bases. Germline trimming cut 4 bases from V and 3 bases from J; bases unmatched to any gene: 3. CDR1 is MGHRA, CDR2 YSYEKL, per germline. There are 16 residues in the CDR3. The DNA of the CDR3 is TGCGCCAGCAGCCGCGGGACAGGGGGCGACACCGGGGAGCTGTTTTTT. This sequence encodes CASSRGTGGDTGELFF.